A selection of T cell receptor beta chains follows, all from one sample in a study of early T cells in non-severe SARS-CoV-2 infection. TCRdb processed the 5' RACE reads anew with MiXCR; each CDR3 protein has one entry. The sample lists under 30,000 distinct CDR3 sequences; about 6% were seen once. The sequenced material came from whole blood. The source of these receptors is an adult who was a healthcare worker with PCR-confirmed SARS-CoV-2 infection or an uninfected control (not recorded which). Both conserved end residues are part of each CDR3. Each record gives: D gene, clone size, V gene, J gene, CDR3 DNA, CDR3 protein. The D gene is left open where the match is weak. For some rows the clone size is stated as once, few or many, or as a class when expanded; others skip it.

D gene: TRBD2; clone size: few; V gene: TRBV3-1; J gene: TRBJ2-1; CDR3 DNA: TGTGCCAGCAGCCAAGAAAACGTCTGGGATAGCGGGATTTCCTACAATGAGCAGTTCTTC; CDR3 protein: CASSQENVWDSGISYNEQFF
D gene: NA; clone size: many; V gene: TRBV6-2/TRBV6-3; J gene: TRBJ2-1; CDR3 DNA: TGTGCCAGCAGAGGTTGGGATTACAATGAGCAGTTCTTC; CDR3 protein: CASRGWDYNEQFF
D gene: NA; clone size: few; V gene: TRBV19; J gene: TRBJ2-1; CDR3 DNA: TGTGCCACCCGTTTTGATGGGAATGAGCAGTTCTTC; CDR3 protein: CATRFDGNEQFF
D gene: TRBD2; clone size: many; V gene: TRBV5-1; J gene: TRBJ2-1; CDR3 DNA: TGCGCCAGCCTTCCCTTAGCGGGAGGCCTCCACAATGAGCAGTTCTTC; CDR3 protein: CASLPLAGGLHNEQFF
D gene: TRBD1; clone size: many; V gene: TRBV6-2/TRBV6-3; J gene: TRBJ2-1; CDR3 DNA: TGTGCCAGCAGTCCCAGGGGGCTCAGCTCCTACAATGAGCAGTTCTTC; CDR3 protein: CASSPRGLSSYNEQFF
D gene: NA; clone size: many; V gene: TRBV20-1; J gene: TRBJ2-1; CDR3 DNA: TGCAGTGCTAGAGGACAATATTCCTCCTACAATGAGCAGTTCTTC; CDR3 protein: CSARGQYSSYNEQFF
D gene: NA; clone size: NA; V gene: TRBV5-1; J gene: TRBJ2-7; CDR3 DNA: TGCGCCAGCAGCTTCACAGGGCGGGAGCAGTACTTC; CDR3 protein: CASSFTGREQYF
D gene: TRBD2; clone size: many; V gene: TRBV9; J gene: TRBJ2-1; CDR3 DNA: TGTGCCAGCAGCGTAGATCCAGCGGGGGGAGGTGAGCAGTTCTTC; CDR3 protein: CASSVDPAGGGEQFF
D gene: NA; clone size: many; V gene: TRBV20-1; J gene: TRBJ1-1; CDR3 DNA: TGCAGTGGTCGGGCTAGTAGGGGCTTCCACACTGAAGCTTTCTTT; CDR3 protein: CSGRASRGFHTEAFF
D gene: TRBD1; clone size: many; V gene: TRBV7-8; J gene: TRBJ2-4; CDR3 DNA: TGTGCCAGCAGCTTAACGCGGACAGGGAAAAACATTCAGTACTTC; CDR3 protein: CASSLTRTGKNIQYF
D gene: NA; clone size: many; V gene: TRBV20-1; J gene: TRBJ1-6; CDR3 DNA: TGCAGTGCTAGAGAGGGGTGGCAGGTTGGAAGCTCCTATAATTCACCCCTCCACTTT; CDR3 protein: CSAREGWQVGSSYNSPLHF
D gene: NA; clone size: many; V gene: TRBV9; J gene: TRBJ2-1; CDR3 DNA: TGTGCCAGCAGCTCACCCGAAGACAGAAGTCGGACCTACAATGAGCAGTTCTTC; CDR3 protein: CASSSPEDRSRTYNEQFF
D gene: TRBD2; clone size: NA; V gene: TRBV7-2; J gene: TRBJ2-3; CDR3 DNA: TGTGCCAGCAGCCTTACTAGCGGGGGGGCTCCCGGAGATACGCAGTATTTT; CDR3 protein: CASSLTSGGAPGDTQYF
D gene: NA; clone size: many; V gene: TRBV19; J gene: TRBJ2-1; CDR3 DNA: TGTGCCAGTAGTATAGTCGATGGAGCCTACACTGAGCAGTTCTTC; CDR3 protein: CASSIVDGAYTEQFF
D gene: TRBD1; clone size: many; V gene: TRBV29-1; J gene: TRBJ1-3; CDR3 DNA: TGCAGCGCGGGACAGGGAAACACCATATATTTT; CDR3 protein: CSAGQGNTIYF
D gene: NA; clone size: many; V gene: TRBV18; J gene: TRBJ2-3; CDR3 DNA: TGTGCCAGCTCACCACTCGACAGCACAGATACGCAGTATTTT; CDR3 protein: CASSPLDSTDTQYF
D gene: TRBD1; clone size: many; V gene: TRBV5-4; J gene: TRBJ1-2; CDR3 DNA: TGTGCCAGCAGCTTGGACCCGACAGGGATGAACTATGGCTACACCTTC; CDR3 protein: CASSLDPTGMNYGYTF
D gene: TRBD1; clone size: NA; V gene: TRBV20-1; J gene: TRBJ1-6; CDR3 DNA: TGCAGTGCTAGAGATCGGGACAGGGGGTTAGTTCCTGATTCACCCCTCCACTTT; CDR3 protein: CSARDRDRGLVPDSPLHF
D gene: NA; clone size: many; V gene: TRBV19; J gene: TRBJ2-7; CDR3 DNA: TGTGCCAGTAGTGGAAGTAGCGGCGGGAACCCCTACGAGCAGTACTTC; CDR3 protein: CASSGSSGGNPYEQYF
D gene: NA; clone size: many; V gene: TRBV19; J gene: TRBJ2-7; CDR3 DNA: TGTGCCAGTAGTTCAGGACAGCTCTACGAGCAGTACTTC; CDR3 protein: CASSSGQLYEQYF
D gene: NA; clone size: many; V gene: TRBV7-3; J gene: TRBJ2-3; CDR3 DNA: TGTGCCAGCAGCTTATCCGGACCCACAGATACGCAGTATTTT; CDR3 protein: CASSLSGPTDTQYF
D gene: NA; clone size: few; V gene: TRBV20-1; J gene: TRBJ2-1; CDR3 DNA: TGCAGTGCTAGAGGGCCCGCCAGCTCCTACAATGAGCAGTTCTTC; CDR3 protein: CSARGPASSYNEQFF
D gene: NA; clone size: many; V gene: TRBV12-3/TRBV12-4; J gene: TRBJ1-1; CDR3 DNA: TGTGCCAGCACCGGGGGTTTTGGCAGTACGATGAACACTGAAGCTTTCTTT; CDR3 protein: CASTGGFGSTMNTEAFF
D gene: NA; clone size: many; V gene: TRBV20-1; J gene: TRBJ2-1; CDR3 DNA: TGCAGTGCTAGGACGCTTAGCGGTAGGGGCCCCAATGAGCAGTTCTTC; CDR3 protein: CSARTLSGRGPNEQFF
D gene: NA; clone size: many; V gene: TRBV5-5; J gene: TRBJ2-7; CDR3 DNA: TGTGCCAGCAGCTTGATGGTTGGGACGGATGCCTACGAGCAGTACTTC; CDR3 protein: CASSLMVGTDAYEQYF
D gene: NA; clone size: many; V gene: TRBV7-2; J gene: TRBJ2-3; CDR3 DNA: TGTGCCAGCAGCTTAATCGGGCGGGGGCTCACAGATACGCAGTATTTT; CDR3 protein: CASSLIGRGLTDTQYF
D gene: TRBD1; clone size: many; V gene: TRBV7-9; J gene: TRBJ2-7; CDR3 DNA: TGTGCCAGCAGTTGGACAGGACCCACCGAGCAGTACTTC; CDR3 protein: CASSWTGPTEQYF
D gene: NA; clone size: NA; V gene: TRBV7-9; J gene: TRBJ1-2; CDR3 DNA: TGTGCCAGCAGCTCTTCCGGGGCAGCCTACACCTTC; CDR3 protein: CASSSSGAAYTF
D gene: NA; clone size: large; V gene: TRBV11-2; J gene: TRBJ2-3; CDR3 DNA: TGTGCCAGCAGCTTAGATCAGCCCATAATCACAGATACGCAGTATTTT; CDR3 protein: CASSLDQPIITDTQYF
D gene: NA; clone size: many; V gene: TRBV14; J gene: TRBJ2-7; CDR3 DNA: TGTGCCAGCAGCCACATTACGGGACTTAGCTCCTACGAGCAGTACTTC; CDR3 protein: CASSHITGLSSYEQYF
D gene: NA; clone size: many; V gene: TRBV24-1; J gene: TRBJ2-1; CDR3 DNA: TGTGCCACCAGGGCAGGGGGGGCGTCCTACAATGAGCAGTTCTTC; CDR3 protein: CATRAGGASYNEQFF
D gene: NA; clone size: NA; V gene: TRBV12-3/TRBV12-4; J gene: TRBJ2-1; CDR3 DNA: TGTGCCAGCAGCCACGACGGGACACCTAACCCTCCCCTCTACAATGAGCAGTTCTTC; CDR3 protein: CASSHDGTPNPPLYNEQFF
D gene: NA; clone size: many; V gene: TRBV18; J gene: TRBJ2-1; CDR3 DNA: TGTGCCAGCTCACCACCCTCGGGGGATGAGCAGTTCTTC; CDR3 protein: CASSPPSGDEQFF
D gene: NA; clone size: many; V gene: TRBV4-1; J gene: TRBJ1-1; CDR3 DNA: TGCGCCAGCAGCCAAGATCTTAACACTGAAGCTTTCTTT; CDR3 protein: CASSQDLNTEAFF
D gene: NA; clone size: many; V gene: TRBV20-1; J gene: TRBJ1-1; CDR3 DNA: TGCAGTGCTAAGCTAATTGTGAACACTGAAGCTTTCTTT; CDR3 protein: CSAKLIVNTEAFF
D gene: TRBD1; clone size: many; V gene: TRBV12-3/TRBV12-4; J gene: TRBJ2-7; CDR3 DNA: TGTGCCAGCAGTTTAGGGACAGGGGAGGCCGAGCAGTACTTC; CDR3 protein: CASSLGTGEAEQYF
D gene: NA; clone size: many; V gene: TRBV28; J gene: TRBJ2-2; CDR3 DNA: TGTGCCAGCACCACTTATCAGGGCACCGGGGAGCTGTTTTTT; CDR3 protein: CASTTYQGTGELFF
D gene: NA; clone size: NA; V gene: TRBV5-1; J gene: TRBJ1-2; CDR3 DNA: TGCGCCAGCAGCTTGGTACCGGGACGTAACGACTATGGCTACACCTTC; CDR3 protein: CASSLVPGRNDYGYTF
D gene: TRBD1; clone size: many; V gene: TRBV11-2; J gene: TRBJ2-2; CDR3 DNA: TGCGCCAGCAGCCAGGGGACAGGGCGGTCCGGGGAGCTGTTTTTT; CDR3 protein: CASSQGTGRSGELFF
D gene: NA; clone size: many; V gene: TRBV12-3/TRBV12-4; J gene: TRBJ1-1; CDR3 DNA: TGTGCCAGCAGACATAACGACAGGCTGGGGACTGAAGCTTTCTTT; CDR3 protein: CASRHNDRLGTEAFF
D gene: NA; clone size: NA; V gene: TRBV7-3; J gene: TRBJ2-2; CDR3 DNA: TGTGCCAGCAGCCCCGGGGGGCTCAACACCGGGGAGCTGTTTTTT; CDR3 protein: CASSPGGLNTGELFF
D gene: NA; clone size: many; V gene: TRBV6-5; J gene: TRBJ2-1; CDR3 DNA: TGTGCCAGCAGGTACGGGGCCAATGAGCAGTTCTTC; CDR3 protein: CASRYGANEQFF
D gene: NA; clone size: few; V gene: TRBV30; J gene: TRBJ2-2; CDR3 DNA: TGTGCCTGGAGGCCCAGCACAAGAGACACCGGGGAGCTGTTTTTT; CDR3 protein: CAWRPSTRDTGELFF
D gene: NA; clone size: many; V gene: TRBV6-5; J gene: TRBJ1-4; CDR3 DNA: TGTGCCAGCAGTTACTCGAAGGGGAATGAAAAACTGTTTTTT; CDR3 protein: CASSYSKGNEKLFF
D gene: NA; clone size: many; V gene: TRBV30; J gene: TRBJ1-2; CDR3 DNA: TGTGCCTGGAGTGGGGGCCCGGCAGCCACCGGAAGCTACACCTTC; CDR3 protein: CAWSGGPAATGSYTF
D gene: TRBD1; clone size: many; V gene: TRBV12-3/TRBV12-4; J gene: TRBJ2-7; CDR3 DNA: TGTGCCAGCAGGGAAACAGGGGGTCGGCAGTACTTC; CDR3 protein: CASRETGGRQYF
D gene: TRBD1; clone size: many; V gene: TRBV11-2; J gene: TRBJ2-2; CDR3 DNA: TGTGCCAGCAGCCCGGGGACAGGCACCGGGGAGCTGTTTTTT; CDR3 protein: CASSPGTGTGELFF
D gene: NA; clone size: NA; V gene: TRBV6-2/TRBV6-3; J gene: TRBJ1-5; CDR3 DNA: TGTGCCAGCAGTTCCGGAGGGGGGGGCAATCAGCCCCAGCATTTT; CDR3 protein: CASSSGGGGNQPQHF
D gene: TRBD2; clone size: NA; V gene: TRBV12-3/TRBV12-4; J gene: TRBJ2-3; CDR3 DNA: TGTGCCAGCAGTACCACTAGCGGGGGGGCCACAGATACGCAGTATTTT; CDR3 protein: CASSTTSGGATDTQYF
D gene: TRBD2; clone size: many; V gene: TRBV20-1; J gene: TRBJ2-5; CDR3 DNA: TGCAGTGCAGGACTAGCGGGGCTTCAAGAGACCCAGTACTTC; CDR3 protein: CSAGLAGLQETQYF
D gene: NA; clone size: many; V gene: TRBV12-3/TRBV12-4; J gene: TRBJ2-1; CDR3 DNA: TGTGCCAGCAGTTCCGGAGGGACTTACAATGAGCAGTTCTTC; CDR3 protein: CASSSGGTYNEQFF
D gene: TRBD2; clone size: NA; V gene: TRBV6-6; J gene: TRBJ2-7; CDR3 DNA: TGTGCCAGCAGATCCCTAGCGGGAGGGTCCTACGAGCAGTACTTC; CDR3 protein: CASRSLAGGSYEQYF
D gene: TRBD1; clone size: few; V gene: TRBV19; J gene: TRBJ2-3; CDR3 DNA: TGTGCCAGTACTAGGTGGGGACAGGTCACAGATACGCAGTATTTT; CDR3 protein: CASTRWGQVTDTQYF
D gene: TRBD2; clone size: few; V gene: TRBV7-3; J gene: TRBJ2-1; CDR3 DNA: TGTGCCAGCAGCTCCATGACTAGCGGAGCTTACAATGAGCAGTTCTTC; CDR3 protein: CASSSMTSGAYNEQFF
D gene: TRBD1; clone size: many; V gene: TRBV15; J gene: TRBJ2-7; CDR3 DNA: TGTGCCACCAGCAGAGATCTGGGGACAGCTCTCTACGAGCAGTACTTC; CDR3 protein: CATSRDLGTALYEQYF
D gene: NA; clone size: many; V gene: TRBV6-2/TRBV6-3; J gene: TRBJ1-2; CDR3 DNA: TGTGCCAGCAGTTACATTCCAGTCTATGGCTACACCTTC; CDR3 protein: CASSYIPVYGYTF
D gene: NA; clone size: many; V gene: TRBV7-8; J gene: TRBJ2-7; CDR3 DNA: TGTGCCAGCAGCTTAGCCCGGCAAGCGTACGAGCAGTACTTC; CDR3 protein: CASSLARQAYEQYF
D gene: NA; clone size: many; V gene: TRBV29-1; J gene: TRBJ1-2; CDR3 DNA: TGCAGCGGAACCGTTAACTATGGCTACACCTTC; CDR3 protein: CSGTVNYGYTF
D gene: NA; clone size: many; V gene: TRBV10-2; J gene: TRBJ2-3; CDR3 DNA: TGCGCCAGCACCCGGAGTTGGTTAACAGATACGCAGTATTTT; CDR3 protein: CASTRSWLTDTQYF
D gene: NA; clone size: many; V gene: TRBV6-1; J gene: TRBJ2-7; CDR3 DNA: TGTGCCAGCAGTGAATTGACAGTGATCAATTACGAGCAGTACTTC; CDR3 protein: CASSELTVINYEQYF